This T cell receptor (beta chain) was profiled in a study of a mutant IDH1 vaccine in newly diagnosed glioma. For the study at large: It was radiotherapy, temozolomide, or both that patients received previously, with most receiving both.

Data came from immunoSEQ multiplex PCR; TCRdb stores just in-frame clones and leaves some out. The repertoire holds 31,000 or so clones, with roughly 77% as singletons. This clone has just one count. Its antigen is not identified. The time point denotes: week 35, safety follow-up. Topical imiquimod accompanied each vaccine dose, which consisted of 300 ug of mutant IDH1 20-mer peptide. All eight of the vaccinations patients received fell in weeks 1, 3, 5, 7, 11, 15, 19 and 23. CDR1 and CDR2 (germline): MGHRA, YSYEKL. The CDR3 length is 16 residues. Trimming cost V 6 bases and J 5 bases, with 22 bases left between them.

The sample was PBMCs, taken from a glioma patient whose treatment included an IDH1 peptide vaccine. The chain has TRBV4-1 and TRBJ1-1; TRBD1 might be the D (5 bases). This sequence was found in a man aged 30-40 years with glioma. This chain's CDR3 is CASRVSTGRAKTEAFF. The CDR3 DNA follows: TGCGCCAGCAGAGTTAGTACGGGCAGGGCGAAGACTGAAGCTTTCTTT.